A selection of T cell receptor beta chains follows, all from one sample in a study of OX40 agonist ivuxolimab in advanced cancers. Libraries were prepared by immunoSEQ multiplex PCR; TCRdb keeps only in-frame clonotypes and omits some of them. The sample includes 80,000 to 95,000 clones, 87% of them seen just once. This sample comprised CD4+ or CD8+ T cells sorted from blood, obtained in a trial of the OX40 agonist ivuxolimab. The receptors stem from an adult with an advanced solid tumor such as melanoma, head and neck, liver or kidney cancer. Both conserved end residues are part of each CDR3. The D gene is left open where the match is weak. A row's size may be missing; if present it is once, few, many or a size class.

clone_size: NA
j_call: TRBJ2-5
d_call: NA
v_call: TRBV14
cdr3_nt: TGTGCCAGCAGCCAAACAGAGACCCAGTACTTC
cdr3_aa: CASSQTETQYF

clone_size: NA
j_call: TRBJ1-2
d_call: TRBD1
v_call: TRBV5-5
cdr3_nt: TGTGCCAGCAGCTTAAGGGACAGGGGGCTCTTGCTTGGTGGCTACACCTTC
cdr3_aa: CASSLRDRGLLLGGYTF

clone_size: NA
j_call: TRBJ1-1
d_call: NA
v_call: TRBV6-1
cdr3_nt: TGTGCCAGCAGTGGCCTCATCAGGGTTAACACTGAAGCTTTCTTT
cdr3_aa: CASSGLIRVNTEAFF

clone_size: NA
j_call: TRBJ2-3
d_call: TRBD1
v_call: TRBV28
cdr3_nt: TGTGCCAGCAACAATGGACAGGCGCAGACAGATACGCAGTATTTT
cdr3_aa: CASNNGQAQTDTQYF

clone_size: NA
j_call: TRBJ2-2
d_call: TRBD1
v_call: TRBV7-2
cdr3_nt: TGTGCCAGCAGCCGGATGCCTCCCAGGACAGGGGGTACCGGGGAGCTGTTTTTT
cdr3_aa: CASSRMPPRTGGTGELFF

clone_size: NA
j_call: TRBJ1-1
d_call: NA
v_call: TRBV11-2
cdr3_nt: TGTGCCAGCAGTTTTAACTTCGGAGAGCTGAATGAAGCTTTCTTT
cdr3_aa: CASSFNFGELNEAFF

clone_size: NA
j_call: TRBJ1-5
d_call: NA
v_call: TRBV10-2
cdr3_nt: TGCGCCAGCAGTGAGACTGCCCGGCAGCCCCAGCATTTT
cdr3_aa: CASSETARQPQHF

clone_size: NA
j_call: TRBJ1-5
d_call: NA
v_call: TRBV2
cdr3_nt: TGTGCCAGCAGCCTAACGGGACATAACAATCAGCCCCAGCATTTT
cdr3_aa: CASSLTGHNNQPQHF

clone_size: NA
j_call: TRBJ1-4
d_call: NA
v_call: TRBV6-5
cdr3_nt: TGTGCCAGCAGCCCGGGAGGGGCAGAAAAACTGTTTTTT
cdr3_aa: CASSPGGAEKLFF

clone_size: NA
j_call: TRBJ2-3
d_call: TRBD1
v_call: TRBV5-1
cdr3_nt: TGCGCCAGCAGCCCGACAGGGTCAGATACGCAGTATTTT
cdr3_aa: CASSPTGSDTQYF

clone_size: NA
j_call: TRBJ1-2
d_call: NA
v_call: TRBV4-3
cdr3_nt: TGCGCCAGCAGCCAAGCGTCAGGGAGGGACTATGGCTACACCTTC
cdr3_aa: CASSQASGRDYGYTF

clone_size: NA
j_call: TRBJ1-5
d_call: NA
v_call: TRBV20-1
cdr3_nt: TGCAGTGCTAGGGCGGCGGCCCAGCATTTT
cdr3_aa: CSARAAAQHF

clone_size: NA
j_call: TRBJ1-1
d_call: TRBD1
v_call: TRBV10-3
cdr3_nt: TGTGCCATCAGATGGGACAGGCAAACTGAAGCTTTCTTT
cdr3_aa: CAIRWDRQTEAFF

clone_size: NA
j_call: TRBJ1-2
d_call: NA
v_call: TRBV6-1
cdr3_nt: TGTGCCAGCGGAGGGACGGCAGGAGCGGACACCTTC
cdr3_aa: CASGGTAGADTF

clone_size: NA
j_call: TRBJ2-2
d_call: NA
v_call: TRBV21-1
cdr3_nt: TGTGCCATCGTCGGGACTAGCGGGACGAACGGGGAGCTGTTTTTT
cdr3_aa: CAIVGTSGTNGELFF

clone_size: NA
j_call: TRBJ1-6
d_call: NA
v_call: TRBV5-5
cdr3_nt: TGTGCCAGCAGCTTGTACCAGGGATTTTCACCCCTCCACTTT
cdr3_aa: CASSLYQGFSPLHF

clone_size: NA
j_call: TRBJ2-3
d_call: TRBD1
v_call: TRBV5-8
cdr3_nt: TGTGCCAGCAGCAACCGGGACAGCTTTAGCACAGATACGCAGTATTTT
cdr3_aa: CASSNRDSFSTDTQYF

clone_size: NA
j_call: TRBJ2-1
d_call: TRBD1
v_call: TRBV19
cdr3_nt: TGTGCCAGTAGTGCGGACAGGGGAATGTACAATGAGCAGTTCTTC
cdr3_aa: CASSADRGMYNEQFF

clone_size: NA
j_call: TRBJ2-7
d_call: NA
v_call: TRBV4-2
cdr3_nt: TGTGCCAGCAGCCAAGAAGACAGCTTTTCCGAGCAGTACTTC
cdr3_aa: CASSQEDSFSEQYF

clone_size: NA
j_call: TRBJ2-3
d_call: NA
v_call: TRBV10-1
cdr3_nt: TGCGCCAGCAGGGAGAATCTTGACTCCGCGGATACGCAGTATTTT
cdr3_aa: CASRENLDSADTQYF

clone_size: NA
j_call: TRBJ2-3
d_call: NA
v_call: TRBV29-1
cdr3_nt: TGCAGCGTTGAAATCCCTACCGGTGGGCGGGATGGGCCCCCAAGCACAGATACGCAGTATTTT
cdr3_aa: CSVEIPTGGRDGPPSTDTQYF

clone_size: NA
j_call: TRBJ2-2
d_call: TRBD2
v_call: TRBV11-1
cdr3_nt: TGTGCCAGCAGCTTATGGTGGGCGGGAGGGCCCACCGGGGAGCTGTTTTTT
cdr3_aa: CASSLWWAGGPTGELFF

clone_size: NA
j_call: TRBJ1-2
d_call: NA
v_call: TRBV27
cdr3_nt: TGTGCCAGCAGTTCAATCAGGGGCCCATATGGCTACACCTTC
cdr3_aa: CASSSIRGPYGYTF

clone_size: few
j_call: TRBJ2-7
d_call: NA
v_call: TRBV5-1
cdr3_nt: TGCGCCAGCAGCTTGGATCCAGGGCCAACCTACGAGCAGTACTTC
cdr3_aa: CASSLDPGPTYEQYF

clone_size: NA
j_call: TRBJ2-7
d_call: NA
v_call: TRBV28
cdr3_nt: TGTGCCAGCAGTTTTTTAGCAGGGAACGAGCAGTACTTC
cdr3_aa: CASSFLAGNEQYF

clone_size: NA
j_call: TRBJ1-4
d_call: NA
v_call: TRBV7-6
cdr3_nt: TGTGCCAGCAGCTTAAGCTTTGACAGGAGGAATGAAAAACTGTTTTTT
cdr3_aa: CASSLSFDRRNEKLFF

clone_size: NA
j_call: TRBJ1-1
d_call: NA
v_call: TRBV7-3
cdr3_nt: TGTGCCAGCAGCTCCCACGGGGACGCTCCTGAAGCTTTCTTT
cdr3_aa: CASSSHGDAPEAFF

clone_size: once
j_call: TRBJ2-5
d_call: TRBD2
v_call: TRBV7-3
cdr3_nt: TGTGCCAGCAGCTTTCGTGAAGCGGGACTACCAGGGGAGACCCAGTACTTC
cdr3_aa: CASSFREAGLPGETQYF

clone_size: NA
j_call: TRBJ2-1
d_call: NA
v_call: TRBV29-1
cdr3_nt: TGCAGCGTTGAGGGGGGAGTAGGAAACAATGAGCAGTTCTTC
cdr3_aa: CSVEGGVGNNEQFF